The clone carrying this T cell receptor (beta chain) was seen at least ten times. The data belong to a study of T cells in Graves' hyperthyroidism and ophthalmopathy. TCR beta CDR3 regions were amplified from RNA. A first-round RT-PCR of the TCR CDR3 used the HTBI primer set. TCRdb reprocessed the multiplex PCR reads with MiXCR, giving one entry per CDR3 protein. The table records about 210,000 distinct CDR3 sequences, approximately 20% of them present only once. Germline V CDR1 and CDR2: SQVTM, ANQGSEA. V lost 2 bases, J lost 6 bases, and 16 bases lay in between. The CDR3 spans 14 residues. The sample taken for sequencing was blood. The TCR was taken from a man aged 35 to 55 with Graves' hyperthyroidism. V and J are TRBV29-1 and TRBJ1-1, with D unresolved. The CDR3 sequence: CSVEMVELRPEAFF. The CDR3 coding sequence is TGCAGCGTTGAAATGGTGGAGCTCAGGCCTGAAGCTTTCTTT.